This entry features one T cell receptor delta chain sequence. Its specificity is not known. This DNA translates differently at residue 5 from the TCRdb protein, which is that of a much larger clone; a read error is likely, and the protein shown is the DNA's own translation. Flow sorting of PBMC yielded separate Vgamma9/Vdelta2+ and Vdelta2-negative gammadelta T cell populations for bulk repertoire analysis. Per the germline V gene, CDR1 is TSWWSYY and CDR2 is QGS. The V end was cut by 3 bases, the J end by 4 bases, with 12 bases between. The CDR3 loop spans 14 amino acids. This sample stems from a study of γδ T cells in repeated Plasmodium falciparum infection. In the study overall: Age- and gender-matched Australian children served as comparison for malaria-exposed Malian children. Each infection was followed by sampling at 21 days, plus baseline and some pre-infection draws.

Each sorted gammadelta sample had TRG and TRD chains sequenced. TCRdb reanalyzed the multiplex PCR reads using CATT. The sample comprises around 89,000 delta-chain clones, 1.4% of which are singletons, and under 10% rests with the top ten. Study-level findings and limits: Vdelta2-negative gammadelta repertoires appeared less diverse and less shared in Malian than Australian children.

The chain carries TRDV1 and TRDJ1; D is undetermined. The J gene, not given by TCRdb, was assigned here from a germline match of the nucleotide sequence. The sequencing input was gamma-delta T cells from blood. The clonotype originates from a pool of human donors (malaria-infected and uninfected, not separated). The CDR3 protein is CALGDPLGDDKLIF. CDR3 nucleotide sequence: TGTGCTCTTGGGGATCCCCTTGGTGACGATAAACTCATCTTT.